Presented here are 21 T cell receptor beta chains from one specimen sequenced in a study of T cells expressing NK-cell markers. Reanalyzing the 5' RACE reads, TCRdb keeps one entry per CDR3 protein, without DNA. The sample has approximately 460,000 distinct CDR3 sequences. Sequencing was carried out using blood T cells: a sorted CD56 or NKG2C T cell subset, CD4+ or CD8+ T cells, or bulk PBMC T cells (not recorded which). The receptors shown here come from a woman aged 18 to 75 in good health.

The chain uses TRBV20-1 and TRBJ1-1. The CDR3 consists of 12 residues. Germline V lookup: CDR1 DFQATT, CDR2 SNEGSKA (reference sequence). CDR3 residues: CSASVAHFEAFF.

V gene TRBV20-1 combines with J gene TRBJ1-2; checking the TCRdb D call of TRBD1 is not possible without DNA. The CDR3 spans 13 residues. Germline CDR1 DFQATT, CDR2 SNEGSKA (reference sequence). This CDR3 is CSARGTGTYGYTF.

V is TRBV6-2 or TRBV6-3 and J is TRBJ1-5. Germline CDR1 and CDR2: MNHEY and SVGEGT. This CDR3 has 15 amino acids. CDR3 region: CASSYGLTLNQPQHF.

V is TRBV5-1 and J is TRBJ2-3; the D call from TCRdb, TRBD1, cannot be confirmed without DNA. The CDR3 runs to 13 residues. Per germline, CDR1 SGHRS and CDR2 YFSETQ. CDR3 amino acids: CASSADRENTQYF. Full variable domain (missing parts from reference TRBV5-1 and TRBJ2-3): KAGVTQTPRYLIKTRGQQVTLSCSPISGHRSVSWYQQTPGQGLQFLFEYFSETQRNKGNFPGRFSGRQFSNSRSEMNVSTLELGDSALYLCASSADRENTQYFGPGTRLTVL.

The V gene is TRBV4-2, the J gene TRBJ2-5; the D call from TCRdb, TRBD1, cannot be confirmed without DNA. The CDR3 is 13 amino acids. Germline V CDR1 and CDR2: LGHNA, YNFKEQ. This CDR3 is CASSPPLQETQYF.

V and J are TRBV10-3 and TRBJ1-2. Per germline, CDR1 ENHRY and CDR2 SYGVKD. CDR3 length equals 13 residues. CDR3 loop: CAISDNSLYGYTF.

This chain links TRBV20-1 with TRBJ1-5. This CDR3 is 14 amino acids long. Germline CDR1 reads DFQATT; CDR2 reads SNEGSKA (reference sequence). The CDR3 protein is CSAHIPRDNQPQHF.

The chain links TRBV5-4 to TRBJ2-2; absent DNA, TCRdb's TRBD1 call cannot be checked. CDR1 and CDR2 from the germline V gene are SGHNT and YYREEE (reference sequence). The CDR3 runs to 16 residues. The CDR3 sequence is CASSPPLSANTGELFF.

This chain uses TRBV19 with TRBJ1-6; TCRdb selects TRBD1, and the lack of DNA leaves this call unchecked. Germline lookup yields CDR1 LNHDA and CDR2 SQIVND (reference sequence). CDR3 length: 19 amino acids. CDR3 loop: CASIPKGGQSSSYNSPLHF.

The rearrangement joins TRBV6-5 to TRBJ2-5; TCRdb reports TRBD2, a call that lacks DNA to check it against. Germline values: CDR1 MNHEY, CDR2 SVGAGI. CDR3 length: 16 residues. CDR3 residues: CASSYSPSGGQETQYF.

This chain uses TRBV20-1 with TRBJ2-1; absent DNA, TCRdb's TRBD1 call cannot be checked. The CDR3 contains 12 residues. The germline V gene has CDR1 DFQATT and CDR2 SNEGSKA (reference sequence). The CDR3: CSARSGYGEQFF.

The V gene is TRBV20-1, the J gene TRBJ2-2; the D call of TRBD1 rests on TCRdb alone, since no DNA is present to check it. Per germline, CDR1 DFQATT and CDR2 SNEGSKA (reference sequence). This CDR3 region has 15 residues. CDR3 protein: CSARNGGRDTGELFF.

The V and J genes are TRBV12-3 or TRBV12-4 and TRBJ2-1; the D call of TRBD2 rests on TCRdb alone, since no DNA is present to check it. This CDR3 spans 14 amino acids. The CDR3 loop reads CASSHLAGYNEQFF.

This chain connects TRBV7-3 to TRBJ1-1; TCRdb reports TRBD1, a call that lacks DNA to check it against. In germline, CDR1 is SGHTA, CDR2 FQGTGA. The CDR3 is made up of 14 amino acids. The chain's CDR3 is CASSLGKGNPEAFF.

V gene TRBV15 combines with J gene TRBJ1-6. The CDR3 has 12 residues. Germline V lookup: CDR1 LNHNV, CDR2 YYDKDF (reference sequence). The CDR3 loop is CATSTSNSPLHF.

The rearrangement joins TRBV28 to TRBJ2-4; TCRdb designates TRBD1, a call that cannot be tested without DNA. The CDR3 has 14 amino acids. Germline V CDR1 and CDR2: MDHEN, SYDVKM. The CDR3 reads CASSYGAGRNIQYF.

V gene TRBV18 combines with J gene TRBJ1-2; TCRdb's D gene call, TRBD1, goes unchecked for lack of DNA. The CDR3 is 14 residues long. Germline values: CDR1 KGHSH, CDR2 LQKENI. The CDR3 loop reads CASSPGRGSYGYTF.

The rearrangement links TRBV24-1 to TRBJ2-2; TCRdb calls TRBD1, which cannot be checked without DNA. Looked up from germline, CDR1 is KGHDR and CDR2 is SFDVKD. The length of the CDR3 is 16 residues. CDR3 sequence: CATSDQGQGNTGELFF.

The CDR3 loop is CASSLEAVGTDTQYF. The J gene is TRBJ2-3, the V gene TRBV11-2; absent DNA, TCRdb's TRBD2 call cannot be checked. Per the germline V gene, CDR1 is SGHAT and CDR2 is FQNNGV. The CDR3 totals 15 residues. The variable domain in full, completed from reference TRBV11-2 and TRBJ2-3, reads EAGVAQSPRYKIIEKRQSVAFWCNPISGHATLYWYQQILGQGPKLLIQFQNNGVVDDSQLPKDRFSAERLKGVDSTLKIQPAKLEDSAVYLCASSLEAVGTDTQYFGPGTRLTVL.

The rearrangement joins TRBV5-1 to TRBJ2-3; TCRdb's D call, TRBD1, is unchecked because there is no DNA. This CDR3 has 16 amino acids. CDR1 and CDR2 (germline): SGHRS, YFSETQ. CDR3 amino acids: CASSPLEGGITDTQYF.

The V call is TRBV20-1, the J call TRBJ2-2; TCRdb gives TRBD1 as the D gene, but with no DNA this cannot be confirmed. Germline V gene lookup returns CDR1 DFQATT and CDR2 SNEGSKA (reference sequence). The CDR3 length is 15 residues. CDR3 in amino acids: CSANPGGRNTGELFF.